The 4 T cell receptor beta chains below were found in one sample sequenced in a study of CD8+CD57+ T cells in acquired aplastic anemia. Genomic DNA served as template for TCR beta VDJ and CDR3 profiling. MiXCR, applied by TCRdb to the reads, yields one record per CDR3 protein. The sample holds about 48,000 distinct CDR3 sequences, over 60% seen once. Source material: sorted CD4+, CD8+, or CD8+CD57+ T cells (not recorded which) from PBMCs. The receptors here all came from a human donor in good health, serving as a control.

The chain carries TRBV7-8 and TRBJ2-7; maybe TRBD1 (6 bases). CDR1 is SGHVS and CDR2 is FQNEAQ in the germline V gene. Trimming shortened V by 2 bases and J by 2 bases, and 10 bases separated the two germline ends. This CDR3 has 14 amino acids. The CDR3 sequence: CASSLTQGTYEQYV. The CDR3 region has the DNA TGTGCCAGCAGCTTAACGCAGGGGACCTACGAGCAGTACGTC.

The chain uses TRBV25-1 and TRBJ2-1, with 8 bases fitting TRBD2. Unmatched junction bases numbered 15, after V lost 4 bases and J lost 1 base. CDR1 and CDR2 from the germline V gene are MGHDK and SYGVNS. The CDR3 spans 19 residues. This chain's CDR3 is CASSGPRKMSSGSYNEQFF. The DNA of the CDR3 is TGTGCCAGCAGTGGACCAAGAAAGATGTCTAGCGGGTCCTACAATGAGCAGTTCTTC. The variable domain in full, with the rest retrieved from reference TRBV25-1 and TRBJ2-1, is EADIYQTPRYLVIGTGKKITLECSQTMGHDKMYWYQQDPGMELHLIHYSYGVNSTEKGDLSSESTVSRIRTEHFPLTLESARPSHTSQYLCASSGPRKMSSGSYNEQFFGPGTRLTVL.

V gene TRBV25-1 combines with J gene TRBJ2-5; weak D call: TRBD1 (5 bases). Germline values: CDR1 MGHDK, CDR2 SYGVNS. This CDR3 comprises 13 residues. Trimming took off 4 bases at V and 2 bases at J, with 8 bases between the two ends. In DNA form, the CDR3 reads TGTGCCAGCAGTGTTAGACAGCAAGAGACCCAGTACTTC. It specifies CASSVRQQETQYF.

Only one count was recorded for this clonotype. The gene calls are TRBV25-1 and TRBJ2-7, with 7 bases lining up with TRBD2. V shed 3 bases and J 3 bases; nucleotides not matched to a gene: 8. The CDR3 spans 15 residues. Looked up from germline, CDR1 is MGHDK and CDR2 is SYGVNS. The CDR3 region is CASSDRAGRSYEQYF. The DNA of the CDR3 is TGTGCCAGCAGTGATCGGGCCGGGAGGAGCTACGAGCAGTACTTC.